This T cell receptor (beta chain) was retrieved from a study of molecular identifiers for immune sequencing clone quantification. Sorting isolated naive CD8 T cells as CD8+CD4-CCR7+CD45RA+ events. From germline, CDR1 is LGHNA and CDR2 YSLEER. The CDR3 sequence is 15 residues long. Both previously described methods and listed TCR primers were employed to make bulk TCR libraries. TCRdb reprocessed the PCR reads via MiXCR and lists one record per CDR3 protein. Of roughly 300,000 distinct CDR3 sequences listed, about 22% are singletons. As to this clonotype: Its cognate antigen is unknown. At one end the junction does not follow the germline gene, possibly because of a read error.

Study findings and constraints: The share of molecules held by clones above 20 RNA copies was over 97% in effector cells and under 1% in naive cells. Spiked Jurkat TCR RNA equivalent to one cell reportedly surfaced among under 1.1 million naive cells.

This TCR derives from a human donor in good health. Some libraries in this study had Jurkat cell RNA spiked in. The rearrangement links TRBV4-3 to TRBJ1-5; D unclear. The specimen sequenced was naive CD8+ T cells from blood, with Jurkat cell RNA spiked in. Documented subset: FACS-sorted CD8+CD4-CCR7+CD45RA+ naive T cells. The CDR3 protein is CASGQDRGRNQPQHF. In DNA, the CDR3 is TGCGCCAGCGGCCAAGATCGAGGGAGGAATCAGCCCCAGCATTTT.